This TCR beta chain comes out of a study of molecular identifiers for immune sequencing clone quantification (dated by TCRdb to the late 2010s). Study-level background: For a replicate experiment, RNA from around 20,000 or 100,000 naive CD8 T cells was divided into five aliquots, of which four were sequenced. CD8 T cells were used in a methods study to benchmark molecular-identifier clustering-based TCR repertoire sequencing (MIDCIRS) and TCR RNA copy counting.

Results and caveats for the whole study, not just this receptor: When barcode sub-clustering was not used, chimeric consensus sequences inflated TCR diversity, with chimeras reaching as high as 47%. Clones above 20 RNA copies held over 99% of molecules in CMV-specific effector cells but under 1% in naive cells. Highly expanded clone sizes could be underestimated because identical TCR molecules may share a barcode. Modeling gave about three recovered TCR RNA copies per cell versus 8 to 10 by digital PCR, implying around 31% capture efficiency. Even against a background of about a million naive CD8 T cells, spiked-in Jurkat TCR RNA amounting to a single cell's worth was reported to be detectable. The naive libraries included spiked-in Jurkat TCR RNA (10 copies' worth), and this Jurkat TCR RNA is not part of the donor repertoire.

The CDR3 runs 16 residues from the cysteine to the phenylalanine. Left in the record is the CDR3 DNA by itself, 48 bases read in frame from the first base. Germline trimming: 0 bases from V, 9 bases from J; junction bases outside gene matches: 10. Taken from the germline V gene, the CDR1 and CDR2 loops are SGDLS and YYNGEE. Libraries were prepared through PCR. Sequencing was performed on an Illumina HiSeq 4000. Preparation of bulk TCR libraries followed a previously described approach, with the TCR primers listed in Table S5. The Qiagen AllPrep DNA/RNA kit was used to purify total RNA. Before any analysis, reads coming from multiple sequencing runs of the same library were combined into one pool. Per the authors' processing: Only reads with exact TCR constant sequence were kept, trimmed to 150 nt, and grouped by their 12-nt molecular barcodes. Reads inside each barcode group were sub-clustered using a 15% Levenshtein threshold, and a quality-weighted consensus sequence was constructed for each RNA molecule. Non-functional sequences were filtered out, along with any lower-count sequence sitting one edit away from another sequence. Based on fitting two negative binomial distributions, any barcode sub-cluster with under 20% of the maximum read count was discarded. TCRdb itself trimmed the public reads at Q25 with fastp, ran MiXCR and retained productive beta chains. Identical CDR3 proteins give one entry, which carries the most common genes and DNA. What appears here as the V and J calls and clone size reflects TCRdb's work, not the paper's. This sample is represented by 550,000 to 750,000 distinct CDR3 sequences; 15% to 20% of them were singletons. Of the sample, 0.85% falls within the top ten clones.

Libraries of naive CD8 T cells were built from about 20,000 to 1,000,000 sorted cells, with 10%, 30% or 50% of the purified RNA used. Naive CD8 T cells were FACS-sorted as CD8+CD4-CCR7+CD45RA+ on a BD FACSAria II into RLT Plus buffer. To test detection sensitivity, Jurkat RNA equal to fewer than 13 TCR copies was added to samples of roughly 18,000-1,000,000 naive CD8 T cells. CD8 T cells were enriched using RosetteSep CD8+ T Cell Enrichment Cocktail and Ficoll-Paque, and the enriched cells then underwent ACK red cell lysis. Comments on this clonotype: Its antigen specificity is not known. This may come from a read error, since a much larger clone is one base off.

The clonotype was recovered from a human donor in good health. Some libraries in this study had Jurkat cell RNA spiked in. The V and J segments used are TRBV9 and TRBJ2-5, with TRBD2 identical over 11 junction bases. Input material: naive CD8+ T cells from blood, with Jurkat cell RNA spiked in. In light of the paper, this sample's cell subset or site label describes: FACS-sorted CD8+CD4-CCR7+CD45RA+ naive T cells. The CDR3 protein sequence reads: CASSVETSGSWEPQYF. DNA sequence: TGTGCCAGCAGCGTAGAAACTAGCGGGAGTTGGGAGCCCCAGTACTTC. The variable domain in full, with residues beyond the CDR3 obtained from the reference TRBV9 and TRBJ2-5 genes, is DSGVTQTPKHLITATGQRVTLRCSPRSGDLSVYWYQQSLDQGLQFLIQYYNGEERAKGNILERFSAQQFPDLHSELNLSSLELGDSALYFCASSVETSGSWEPQYFGPGTRLLVL.